This TCR beta chain was captured by sequencing in a study of Graves' ophthalmopathy and Graves' hyperthyroidism (dated by TCRdb to between 2018 and 2020). Background for the entire study: Peripheral blood was collected at initial diagnosis, prior to any treatment. Following sampling, methimazole starting at 30 mg daily was administered to hyperthyroidism patients, and high-dose intravenous methylprednisolone was administered to ophthalmopathy patients. The independent validation cohort included 18 to 20 hyperthyroidism patients plus 17 patients who later progressed from hyperthyroidism to ophthalmopathy. In over five hyperthyroidism patients, the T-cell repertoires found in thyroid tissue were compared with those found in blood. The study used TCR beta repertoire signatures to distinguish Graves' ophthalmopathy from Graves' hyperthyroidism and to predict progression to ophthalmopathy. In total, 135 blood samples were TCR-sequenced: approximately 42 ophthalmopathy, under 80 hyperthyroidism and roughly 17 hyperthyroidism-to-ophthalmopathy patients. A discovery set of more than 90 patients (43 ophthalmopathy, just over 55 stable hyperthyroidism) was enrolled to explore V-J signatures distinguishing ophthalmopathy from hyperthyroidism. General conclusions and limits of the study: Ophthalmopathy was separated from stable hyperthyroidism by the 13-signature model with about 89% sensitivity and around 81% specificity in cross-validation and with 80%/75% in the test set. Sample size was not predetermined statistically, and investigators were not blinded to group allocation. Most expanded thyroid clonotypes with frequency above 0.001 were also detected in blood, suggesting blood repertoires may reflect the thyroid immune response. In validation, the model predicted ophthalmopathy progression with about 64% sensitivity and less than 80% specificity; approximately 12 predicted patients were CT-confirmed with GO in a median of about 7.1 months.

Ophthalmopathy patients had moderately to severely active disease, Clinical Activity Score of at least 3, NOSPECS grade of at least 4, and disease duration under 3 months. Patients were excluded if they had other autoimmune diseases, uncontrolled infections, pregnancy or lactation. Diagnosis relied on clinical symptoms, serum thyroxine, TRAb, thyroid ultrasound and orbital computed tomography. Ficoll-Paque density gradient centrifugation was used to isolate PBMCs from approximately 10 ml of fresh peripheral blood. Trizol reagent was used to extract the total RNA, and its quality was then checked on an Agilent 2100 Bioanalyzer. This clonotype has only a few counts. Its antigen remains undetermined. A read error may account for a junction end that differs from germline. For repertoire sequencing, the TCR beta CDR3 regions were amplified from RNA transcripts. HTBI primers and the Qiagen OneStep RT-PCR kit were used in a first-round RT-PCR, which was followed by a second-round multiplex PCR, size selection and purification. Libraries were sequenced on an Illumina HiSeq2000 using paired-end 100 bp reads. From the authors' description of their analysis: Reads were processed with SOAPnuke, discarding reads with adapters, uncalled bases, mean Phred below 15, or no exact constant-primer or identifier match. COPE v1.2.5 was used to merge high-quality paired reads. Clonotypes were defined as unique nucleotide sequences and were aligned to IMGT TRB V, D and J references using MiTCR v1.1. The analysis was limited to V-J combinations with a frequency above 0.0001, which together covered around 99% of the repertoires. A TCR clonal expansion and chaos score per V-J combination was defined as the ratio of F50 clonal expansion to chaos observed in the TCRdist matrix. Welch's t-statistics and random forest were used to reduce the features to about twelve V-J combinations, which were then used as input to a naive Bayes classifier. The similarity between thyroid and blood repertoires was quantified using the Morisita-Horn index. TCRdb reworked the public reads: Q25 trimming with fastp, MiXCR clone assembly, productive beta chains retained. Each record represents a unique CDR3 protein, reported with the most common genes and DNA among its rows. TCRdb's processing, not the authors', yielded these V and J calls. In all, the sample holds approximately 45,000 distinct CDR3 sequences, and around half of those were seen once. Together, the top ten hold approximately 23% of the sample.

The sequenced material came from peripheral blood. This receptor was taken from an adult man with Graves' ophthalmopathy.

CDR3 reads: CAISGGSYGYTF. The nucleotides read TGTGCCATCAGTGGAGGGAGCTATGGCTACACCTTC. This chain joins TRBV12-3 or TRBV12-4 to TRBJ1-2; the D gene is not confidently resolved. The CDR3 contains 12 residues, cysteine and phenylalanine counted. This entry keeps only the CDR3 DNA: 36 bases, framed from base 1.